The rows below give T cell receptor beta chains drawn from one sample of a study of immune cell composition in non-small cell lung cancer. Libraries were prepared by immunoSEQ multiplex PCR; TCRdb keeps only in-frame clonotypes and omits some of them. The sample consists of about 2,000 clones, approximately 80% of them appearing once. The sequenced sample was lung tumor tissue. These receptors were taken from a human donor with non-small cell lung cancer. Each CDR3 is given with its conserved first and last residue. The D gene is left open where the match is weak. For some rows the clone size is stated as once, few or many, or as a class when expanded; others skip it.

CAISKGGQTEAFF	TGTGCCATCAGCAAAGGAGGGCAAACTGAAGCTTTCTTT	TRBV10-3	NA	NA	TRBJ1-1
CASSLGQNYGYTF	TGTGCCAGCAGCTTGGGACAGAACTATGGCTACACCTTC	TRBV5-6	NA	NA	TRBJ1-2
CASSLDREGGAFF	TGTGCCAGCAGCCTCGACAGGGAAGGCGGAGCTTTCTTT	TRBV14	TRBD1	NA	TRBJ1-1
CASSSGQGLAGEDQETQYF	TGTGCCAGCAGCTCGGGGCAGGGACTAGCGGGAGAGGACCAAGAGACCCAGTACTTC	TRBV7-2	TRBD2	NA	TRBJ2-5
CASSFDPNSGNTIYF	TGCGCCAGCAGCTTTGACCCGAACTCTGGAAACACCATATATTTT	TRBV5-1	NA	NA	TRBJ1-3
CASSLGLELSTDTQYF	TGCGCCAGCAGCTTGGGACTAGAACTTTCCACAGATACGCAGTATTTT	TRBV5-1	NA	NA	TRBJ2-3
CASSGGSNQPQHF	TGTGCCAGCTCAGGGGGTAGCAATCAGCCCCAGCATTTT	TRBV18	NA	NA	TRBJ1-5
CASSQGVPGETQYF	TGCGCCAGCAGCCAGGGAGTCCCGGGGGAGACCCAGTACTTC	TRBV5-1	NA	NA	TRBJ2-5
CASSQDLPSGGYTDTQYF	TGCGCCAGCAGCCAAGATCTTCCTAGCGGGGGCTATACAGATACGCAGTATTTT	TRBV4-1	TRBD2	NA	TRBJ2-3
CASSEGAKGDSTDTQYF	TGTGCCAGCAGTGAAGGTGCGAAGGGGGACAGCACAGATACGCAGTATTTT	TRBV2	NA	NA	TRBJ2-3
CASSQYAYSSYNEQFF	TGTGCCAGCAGCCAATACGCCTACAGCTCCTACAATGAGCAGTTCTTC	TRBV4-2	NA	NA	TRBJ2-1
CASSVAVTGYEQFF	TGTGCCAGCAGCGTAGCTGTGACAGGGTATGAGCAGTTCTTC	TRBV9	TRBD1	few	TRBJ2-1
CASGFSGENLGELFF	TGTGCTAGTGGTTTTAGTGGAGAGAACCTCGGGGAGCTGTTTTTT	TRBV12-5	NA	NA	TRBJ2-2
CASSYRGGDNEQFF	TGTGCCAGCAGTTACAGAGGGGGTGACAATGAGCAGTTCTTC	TRBV6-5	NA	NA	TRBJ2-1
CASSDYEQYF	TGTGCCAGCAGTGACTACGAGCAGTACTTC	TRBV2	NA	NA	TRBJ2-7
CASLPRDRGNTEAFF	TGTGCCAGCCTACCCCGGGACAGGGGGAACACTGAAGCTTTCTTT	TRBV18	TRBD1	NA	TRBJ1-1
CASSPGTGGASGANVLTF	TGCGCCAGCAGCCCGGGGACAGGGGGCGCTTCTGGGGCCAACGTCCTGACTTTC	TRBV4-3	TRBD1	NA	TRBJ2-6
CASSLQGPEAFF	TGCGCCAGCAGCTTGCAGGGGCCTGAAGCTTTCTTT	TRBV5-1	NA	NA	TRBJ1-1
CASSQDGGQPQHF	TGTGCCAGCAGCCAAGATGGCGGTCAGCCCCAGCATTTT	TRBV14	NA	NA	TRBJ1-5
CSVAVQINTEAFF	TGCAGCGTAGCGGTACAGATAAACACTGAAGCTTTCTTT	TRBV29-1	NA	NA	TRBJ1-1
CASSLQDRDNYGYTF	TGTGCCAGCAGTTTACAGGACAGGGACAACTATGGCTACACCTTC	TRBV28	TRBD1	NA	TRBJ1-2
CASSTRTGQGAYEQYF	TGTGCCAGCAGCACCAGAACGGGACAGGGGGCCTACGAGCAGTACTTC	TRBV7-8	TRBD1	NA	TRBJ2-7
CASSSPVISGNTIYF	TGTGCCAGCAGTTCGCCGGTTATCTCTGGAAACACCATATATTTT	TRBV28	NA	NA	TRBJ1-3
CASSPGRTLTNTEAFF	TGTGCCAGCTCACCTGGACGGACCCTCACGAACACTGAAGCTTTCTTT	TRBV18	NA	NA	TRBJ1-1
CASSVDRGGEKLFF	TGTGCCAGCAGCGTAGACAGGGGCGGAGAAAAACTGTTTTTT	TRBV9	TRBD1	NA	TRBJ1-4
CASSLGWGKGGASHGYTF	TGTGCCAGCAGCCTGGGCTGGGGCAAAGGGGGCGCGTCTCACGGCTACACCTTC	TRBV7-2	TRBD1	NA	TRBJ1-2
CASSILSPYNPNYGYTF	TGTGCCAGTAGTATATTATCCCCGTACAACCCTAACTATGGCTACACCTTC	TRBV19	NA	NA	TRBJ1-2
CASQQTSSGRVSYEQYF	TGTGCCAGTCAACAGACTTCTAGCGGGAGGGTCTCCTACGAGCAGTACTTC	TRBV7-9	TRBD2	NA	TRBJ2-7
CASSQTATSAETQYF	TGCGCCAGCAGCCAAACTGCGACTAGCGCAGAGACCCAGTACTTC	TRBV5-1	TRBD2	NA	TRBJ2-5
CASSRTLAETQYF	TGCGCCAGCAGCCGGACACTTGCGGAGACCCAGTACTTC	TRBV4-1	NA	NA	TRBJ2-5
CASSLMAESSYNEQFF	TGTGCCAGCAGCTTAATGGCGGAGAGCTCCTACAATGAGCAGTTCTTC	TRBV7-3	NA	NA	TRBJ2-1
CAISYRVQGKDTEAFF	TGTGCCATCAGTTATCGGGTACAGGGTAAGGACACTGAAGCTTTCTTT	TRBV10-3	NA	NA	TRBJ1-1
CASSPPGQIYNEQFF	TGTGCCAGCAGTCCTCCGGGACAGATTTACAATGAGCAGTTCTTC	TRBV11-3	TRBD1	NA	TRBJ2-1
CASNGVEGPQHF	TGTGCCAGCAACGGGGTGGAGGGGCCCCAGCATTTT	TRBV7-9	NA	NA	TRBJ1-5
CASSLGGSTYNEQFF	TGTGCCAGCAGCTTAGGCGGGAGTACCTACAATGAGCAGTTCTTC	TRBV7-2	TRBD2	NA	TRBJ2-1
CASSTWREGRETQYF	TGTGCCAGTAGTACCTGGCGGGAGGGCCGGGAGACCCAGTACTTC	TRBV19	TRBD2	NA	TRBJ2-5
CASSQEVLRGKLFF	TGCGCCAGCAGCCAAGAAGTTTTGAGGGGAAAACTGTTTTTT	TRBV4-1	NA	NA	TRBJ1-4
CASSPALAASSYEQYF	TGTGCCAGCAGCCCCGCCTTGGCTGCGAGCTCCTACGAGCAGTACTTC	TRBV5-4	NA	NA	TRBJ2-7
CASSPLGVVNTGELFF	TGTGCCAGCTCACCACTGGGGGTTGTCAACACCGGGGAGCTGTTTTTT	TRBV18	NA	once	TRBJ2-2
CATYDRGRFTEAFF	TGTGCCACCTATGACAGGGGGCGGTTCACTGAAGCTTTCTTT	TRBV7-9	TRBD1	NA	TRBJ1-1
CASRPGTVSSYNEQFF	TGCGCCAGCAGACCAGGGACAGTCAGCTCCTACAATGAGCAGTTCTTC	TRBV5-1	TRBD1	NA	TRBJ2-1
CASSPRGRDTNTEAFF	TGTGCCAGCAGCCCCCGGGGCAGGGATACCAACACTGAAGCTTTCTTT	TRBV7-8	NA	once	TRBJ1-1
CASSPDLYQPQHF	TGTGCCAGCAGCCCTGACCTCTATCAGCCCCAGCATTTT	TRBV7-2	NA	NA	TRBJ1-5
CASSLVGRVDYGYTF	TGTGCCAGCAGCTTAGTAGGCAGGGTCGACTATGGCTACACCTTC	TRBV7-9	NA	NA	TRBJ1-2
CASSLQGAIGYTF	TGTGCCAGCAGTTTACAGGGGGCAATTGGCTACACCTTC	TRBV28	TRBD1	NA	TRBJ1-2
CASSLSFSGSRLNEQFF	TGCGCCAGCAGCCTTTCTTTTAGCGGGAGCAGGTTAAATGAGCAGTTCTTC	TRBV4-3	TRBD2	NA	TRBJ2-1
CASSPLAGTSTDTQYF	TGTGCCAGCAGTCCTCTAGCGGGTACTAGCACAGATACGCAGTATTTT	TRBV9	TRBD2	NA	TRBJ2-3
CASSLVGGSYEQYF	TGTGCCAGCAGCTTAGTGGGCGGGAGCTACGAGCAGTACTTC	TRBV7-8	TRBD2	NA	TRBJ2-7
CASSLTGTGVNEQFF	TGTGCCAGCAGCTTGACCGGGACAGGGGTCAATGAGCAGTTCTTC	TRBV5-4	TRBD1	NA	TRBJ2-1
CASSLAASGSALGEQFF	TGTGCTAGCAGCTTAGCAGCTAGCGGGAGCGCTTTGGGTGAGCAGTTCTTC	TRBV7-7	TRBD2	NA	TRBJ2-1
CASSPRTGGSGWEGYTF	TGTGCCAGCAGCCCGAGAACAGGGGGCTCCGGCTGGGAAGGCTACACCTTC	TRBV7-2	TRBD1	few	TRBJ1-2
CASGLENIQYF	TGTGCCAGTGGACTAGAAAACATTCAGTACTTC	TRBV19	TRBD2	once	TRBJ2-4
CASSDRVRTEAFF	TGTGCCAGCAGCGACAGGGTACGCACTGAAGCTTTCTTT	TRBV27	TRBD1	NA	TRBJ1-1
CSVRKDRTFGEQYF	TGCAGCGTTCGGAAGGACAGAACTTTTGGGGAGCAGTACTTC	TRBV29-1	NA	NA	TRBJ2-7
CASSASRGAEVNYGYTF	TGTGCCAGCAGCGCTAGCCGCGGGGCAGAGGTGAACTATGGCTACACCTTC	TRBV11-2	NA	NA	TRBJ1-2
CSGGINEQFF	TGCAGCGGCGGCATCAATGAGCAGTTCTTC	TRBV29-1	NA	few	TRBJ2-1
CASSFRAGGYTF	TGTGCCAGCAGTTTTCGGGCGGGTGGCTACACCTTC	TRBV28	NA	NA	TRBJ1-2
CASSDMGQAKNIQYF	TGTGCCAGCAGCGACATGGGACAGGCCAAAAACATTCAGTACTTC	TRBV7-3	TRBD1	NA	TRBJ2-4
CASSPDRARWEKLFF	TGTGCCAGCAGCCCCGACAGGGCCCGTTGGGAAAAACTGTTTTTT	TRBV11-2	TRBD1	NA	TRBJ1-4
CSVDGTGFSEQFF	TGCAGCGTTGATGGGACAGGATTTAGTGAGCAGTTCTTC	TRBV29-1	TRBD1	NA	TRBJ2-1